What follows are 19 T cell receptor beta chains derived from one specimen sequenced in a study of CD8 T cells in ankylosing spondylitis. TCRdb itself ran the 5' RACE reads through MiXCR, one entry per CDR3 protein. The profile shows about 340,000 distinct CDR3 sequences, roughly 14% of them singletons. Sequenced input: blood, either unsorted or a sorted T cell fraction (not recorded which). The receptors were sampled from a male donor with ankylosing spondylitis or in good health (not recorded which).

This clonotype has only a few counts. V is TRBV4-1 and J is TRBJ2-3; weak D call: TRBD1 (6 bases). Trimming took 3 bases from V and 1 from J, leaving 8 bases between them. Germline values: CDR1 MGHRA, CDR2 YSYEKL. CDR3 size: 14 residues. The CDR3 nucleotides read TGCGCCAGCAGCCAGGGGGCCGGCACAGATACGCAGTATTTT. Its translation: CASSQGAGTDTQYF.

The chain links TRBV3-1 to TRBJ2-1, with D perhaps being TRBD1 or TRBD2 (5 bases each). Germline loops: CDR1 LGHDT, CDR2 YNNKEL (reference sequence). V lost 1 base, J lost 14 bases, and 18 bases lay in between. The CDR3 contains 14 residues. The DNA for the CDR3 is TGTGCCAGCAGCCAAGTCATCAGGGAGACTGGGGAGTTCTTC. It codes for CASSQVIRETGEFF.

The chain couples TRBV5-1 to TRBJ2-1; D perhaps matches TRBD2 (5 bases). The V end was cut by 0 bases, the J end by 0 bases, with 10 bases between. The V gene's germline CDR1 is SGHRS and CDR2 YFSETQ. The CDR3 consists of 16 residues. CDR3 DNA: TGCGCCAGCAGCTTGGCCTCTGCGGGCTCCTACAATGAGCAGTTCTTC. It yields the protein CASSLASAGSYNEQFF.

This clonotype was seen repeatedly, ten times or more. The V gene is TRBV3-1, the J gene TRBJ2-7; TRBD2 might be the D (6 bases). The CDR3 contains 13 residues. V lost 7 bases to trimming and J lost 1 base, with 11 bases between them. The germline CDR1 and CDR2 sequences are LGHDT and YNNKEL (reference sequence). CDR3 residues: CASKLALSYEQYF. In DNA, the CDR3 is TGTGCCAGCAAGCTAGCGTTATCCTACGAGCAGTACTTC.

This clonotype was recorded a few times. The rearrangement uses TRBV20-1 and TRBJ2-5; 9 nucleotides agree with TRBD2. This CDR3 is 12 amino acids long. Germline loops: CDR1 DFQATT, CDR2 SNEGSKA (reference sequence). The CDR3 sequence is CSVAGDQETQYF. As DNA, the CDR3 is TGCAGCGTAGCGGGGGACCAAGAGACCCAGTACTTC.

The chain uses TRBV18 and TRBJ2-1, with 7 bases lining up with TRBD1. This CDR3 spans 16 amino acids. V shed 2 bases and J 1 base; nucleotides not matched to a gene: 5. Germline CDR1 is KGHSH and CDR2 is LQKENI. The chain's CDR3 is CASSPILQGSYNEQFF. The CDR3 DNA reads TGTGCCAGCTCACCAATTCTACAGGGGTCCTACAATGAGCAGTTCTTC.

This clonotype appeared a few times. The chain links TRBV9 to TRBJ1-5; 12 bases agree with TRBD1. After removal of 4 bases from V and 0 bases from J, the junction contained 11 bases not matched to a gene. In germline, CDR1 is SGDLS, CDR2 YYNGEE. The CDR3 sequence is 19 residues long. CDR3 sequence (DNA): TGTGCCAGCAGCCCGAGGGACAGGGGGCTTTTCTATAGCAATCAGCCCCAGCATTTT. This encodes CASSPRDRGLFYSNQPQHF. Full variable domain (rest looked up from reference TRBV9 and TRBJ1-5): DSGVTQTPKHLITATGQRVTLRCSPRSGDLSVYWYQQSLDQGLQFLIQYYNGEERAKGNILERFSAQQFPDLHSELNLSSLELGDSALYFCASSPRDRGLFYSNQPQHFGDGTRLSIL.

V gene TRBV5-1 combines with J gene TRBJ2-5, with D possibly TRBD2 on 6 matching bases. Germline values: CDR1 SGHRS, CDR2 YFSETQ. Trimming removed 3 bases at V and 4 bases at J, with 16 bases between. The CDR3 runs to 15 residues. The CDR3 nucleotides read TGCGCCAGCAGCTCCCAAGATACTAGCCGAGAGACCCAGTACTTC. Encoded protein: CASSSQDTSRETQYF.

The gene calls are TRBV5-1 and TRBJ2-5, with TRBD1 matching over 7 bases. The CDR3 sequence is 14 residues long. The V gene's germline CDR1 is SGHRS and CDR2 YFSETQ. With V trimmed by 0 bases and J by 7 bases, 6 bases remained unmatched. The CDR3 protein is CASSLEGAVGTQYF. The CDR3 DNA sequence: TGCGCCAGCAGCTTGGAGGGGGCAGTTGGGACCCAGTACTTC.

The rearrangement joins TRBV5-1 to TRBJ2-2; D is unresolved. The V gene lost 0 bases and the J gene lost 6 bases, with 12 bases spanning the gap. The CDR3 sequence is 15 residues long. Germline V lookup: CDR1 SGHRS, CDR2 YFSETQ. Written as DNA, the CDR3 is TGCGCCAGCAGCTTGGGGCTAGTGGGCGCCGGGGAGCTGTTTTTT. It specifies CASSLGLVGAGELFF.

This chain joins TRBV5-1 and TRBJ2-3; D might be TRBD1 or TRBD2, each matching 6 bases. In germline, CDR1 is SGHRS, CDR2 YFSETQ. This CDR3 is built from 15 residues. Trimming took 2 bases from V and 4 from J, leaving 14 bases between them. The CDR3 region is CASSLGGGLSDTQYF. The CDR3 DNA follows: TGCGCCAGCAGCTTAGGAGGGGGGCTATCAGATACGCAGTATTTT.

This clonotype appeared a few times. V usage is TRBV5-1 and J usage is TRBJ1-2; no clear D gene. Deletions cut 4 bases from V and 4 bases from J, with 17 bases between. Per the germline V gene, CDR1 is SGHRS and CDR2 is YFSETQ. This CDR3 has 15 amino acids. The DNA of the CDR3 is TGCGCCAGCAGCCCTACGAGTGACTCTCTCTATGGCTACACCTTC. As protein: CASSPTSDSLYGYTF.

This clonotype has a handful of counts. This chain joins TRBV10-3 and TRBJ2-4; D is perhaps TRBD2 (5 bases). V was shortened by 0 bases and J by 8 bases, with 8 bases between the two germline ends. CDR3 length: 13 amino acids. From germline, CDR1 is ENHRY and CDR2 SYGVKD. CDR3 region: CAISESSGDIQYF. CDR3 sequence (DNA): TGTGCCATCAGTGAGTCGTCCGGGGACATTCAGTACTTC.

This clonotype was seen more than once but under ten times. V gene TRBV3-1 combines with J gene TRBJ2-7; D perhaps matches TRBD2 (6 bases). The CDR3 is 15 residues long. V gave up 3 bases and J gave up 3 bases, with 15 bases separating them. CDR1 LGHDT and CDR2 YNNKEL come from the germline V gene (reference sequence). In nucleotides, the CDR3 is TGTGCCAGCAGCCAGGAACTAGCCCGGAACTACGAGCAGTACTTC. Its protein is CASSQELARNYEQYF.

The CDR3: CASSLAGHEQFF. CDR3 DNA sequence: TGTGCCAGCAGTTTAGCAGGGCATGAGCAGTTCTTC. The chain carries TRBV27 and TRBJ2-1; tentative D call: TRBD1 (5 bases). Germline assignment: CDR1 MNHEY and CDR2 SMNVEV (reference sequence). The V end lost 2 bases, the J end lost 8 bases, and 7 bases lay between the germline ends. The CDR3 covers 12 residues.

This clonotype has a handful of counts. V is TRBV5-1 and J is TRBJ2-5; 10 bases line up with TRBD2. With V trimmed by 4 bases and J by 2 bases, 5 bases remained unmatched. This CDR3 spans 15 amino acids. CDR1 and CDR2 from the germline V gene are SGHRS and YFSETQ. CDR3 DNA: TGCGCCAGCAGCAGGGGACTAGCGCTTCAAGAGACCCAGTACTTC. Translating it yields CASSRGLALQETQYF.

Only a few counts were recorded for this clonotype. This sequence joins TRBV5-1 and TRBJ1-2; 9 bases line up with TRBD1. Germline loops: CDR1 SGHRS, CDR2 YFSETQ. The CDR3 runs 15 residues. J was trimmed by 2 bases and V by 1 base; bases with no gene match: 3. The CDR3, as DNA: TGCGCCAGCAGCTTGCTGGACAGGGGAAACTATGGCTACACCTTC. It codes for CASSLLDRGNYGYTF.

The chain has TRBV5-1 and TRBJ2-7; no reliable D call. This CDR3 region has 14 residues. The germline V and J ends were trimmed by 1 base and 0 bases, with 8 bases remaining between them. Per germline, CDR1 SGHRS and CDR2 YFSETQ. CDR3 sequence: CASSLSSISYEQYF. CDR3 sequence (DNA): TGCGCCAGCAGCTTGAGCAGCATCTCCTACGAGCAGTACTTC.

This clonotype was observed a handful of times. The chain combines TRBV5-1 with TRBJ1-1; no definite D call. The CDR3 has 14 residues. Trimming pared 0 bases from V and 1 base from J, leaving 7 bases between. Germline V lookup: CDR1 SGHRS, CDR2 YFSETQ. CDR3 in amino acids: CASSLDGENTEAFF. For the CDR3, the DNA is TGCGCCAGCAGCTTGGACGGGGAGAACACTGAAGCTTTCTTT.